This T cell receptor beta chain was identified during a study of response to subunit inactivated influenza vaccine. The germline V gene has CDR1 DFQATT and CDR2 SNEGSKA (reference sequence). The CDR3 has 15 amino acids. The ends lost 3 bases at V and 1 base at J; junction bases unmatched: 7. TCRdb ran MiXCR on the RT-PCR reads and lists one entry per CDR3 protein. The sample consists of about 570,000 distinct CDR3 sequences, about 11% of them appearing once. The sample was also linked to a second study, of T cells expressing NK-cell markers. In that study: With UMIs, 5'RACE template switching was used to make TCR beta cDNA. These clonotypes also led the CD3+CD56-NKG2C+ fraction in several donors.

The sample here was PBMCs from blood, taken on the day of vaccination. This sequence was found in a man aged 45-65 years who received an inactivated influenza vaccine. This chain links TRBV20-1 with TRBJ2-7; 9 nucleotides match TRBD1. The CDR3 DNA follows: TGCAGTGCTAGGGGTACAGGGGGCCGGTCCTACGAGCAGTACTTC. Its translation is CSARGTGGRSYEQYF.